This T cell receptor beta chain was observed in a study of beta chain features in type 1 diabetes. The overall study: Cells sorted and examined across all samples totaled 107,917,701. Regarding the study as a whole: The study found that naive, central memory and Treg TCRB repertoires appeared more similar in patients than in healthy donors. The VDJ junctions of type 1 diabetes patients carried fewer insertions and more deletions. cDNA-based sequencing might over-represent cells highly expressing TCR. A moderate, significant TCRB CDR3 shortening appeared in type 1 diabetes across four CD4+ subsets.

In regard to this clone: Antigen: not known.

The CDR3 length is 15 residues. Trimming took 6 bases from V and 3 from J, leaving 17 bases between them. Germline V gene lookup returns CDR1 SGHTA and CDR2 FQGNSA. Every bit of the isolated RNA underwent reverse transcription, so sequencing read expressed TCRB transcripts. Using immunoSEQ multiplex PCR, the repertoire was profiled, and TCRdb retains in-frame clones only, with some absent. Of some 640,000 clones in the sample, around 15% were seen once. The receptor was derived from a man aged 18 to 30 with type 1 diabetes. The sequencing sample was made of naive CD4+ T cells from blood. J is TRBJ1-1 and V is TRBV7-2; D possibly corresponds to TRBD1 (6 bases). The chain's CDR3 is CASSFLRDIYTEAFF. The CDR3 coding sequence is TGTGCCAGCAGTTTCCTCCGGGACATATACACTGAAGCTTTCTTT.